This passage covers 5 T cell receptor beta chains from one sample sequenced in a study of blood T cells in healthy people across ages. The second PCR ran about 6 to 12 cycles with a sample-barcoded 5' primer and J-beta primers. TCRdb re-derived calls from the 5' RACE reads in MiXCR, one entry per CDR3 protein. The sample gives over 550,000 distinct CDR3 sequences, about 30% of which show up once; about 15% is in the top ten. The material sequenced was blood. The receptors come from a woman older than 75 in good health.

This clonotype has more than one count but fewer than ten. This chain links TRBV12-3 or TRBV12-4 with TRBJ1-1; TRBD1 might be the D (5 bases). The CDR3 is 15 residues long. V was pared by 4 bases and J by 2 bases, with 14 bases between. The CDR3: CASSSHQGGNTEAFF. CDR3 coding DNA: TGTGCCAGCAGTTCGCATCAGGGAGGCAACACTGAAGCTTTCTTT.

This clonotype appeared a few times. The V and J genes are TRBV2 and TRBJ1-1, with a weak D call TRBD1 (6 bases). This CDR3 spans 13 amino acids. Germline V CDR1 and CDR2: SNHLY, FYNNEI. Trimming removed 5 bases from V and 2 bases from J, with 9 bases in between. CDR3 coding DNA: TGTGCCAGCAGTAAACAGGGTAACACTGAAGCTTTCTTT. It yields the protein CASSKQGNTEAFF.

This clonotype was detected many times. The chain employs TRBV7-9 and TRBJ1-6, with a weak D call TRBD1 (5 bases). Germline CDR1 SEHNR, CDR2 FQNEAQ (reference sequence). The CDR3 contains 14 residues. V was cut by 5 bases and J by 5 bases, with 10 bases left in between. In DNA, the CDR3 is TGTGCCAGCAGCCTTAGGGGTAATAATTCACCCCTCCACTTT. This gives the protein CASSLRGNNSPLHF.

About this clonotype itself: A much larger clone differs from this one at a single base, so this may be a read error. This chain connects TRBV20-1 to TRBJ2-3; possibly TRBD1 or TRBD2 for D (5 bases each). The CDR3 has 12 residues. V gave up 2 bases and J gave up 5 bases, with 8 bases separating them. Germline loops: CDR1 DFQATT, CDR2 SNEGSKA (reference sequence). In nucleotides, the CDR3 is TGCAGTGCTAGATCAGGGAGAGATACGCAGTATTTT. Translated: CSARSGRDTQYF.

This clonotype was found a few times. The CDR3 DNA reads TGTGCCAGCAGTTCCTGGACAGGCTCCTACGAGCAGTACTTC. This encodes CASSSWTGSYEQYF. V and J are TRBV28 and TRBJ2-7; 7 bases align to TRBD1. The CDR3 has 14 residues. The germline V gene has CDR1 MDHEN and CDR2 SYDVKM. The V segment lost 4 bases and the J segment 0 bases; nucleotides outside the gene matches: 3.